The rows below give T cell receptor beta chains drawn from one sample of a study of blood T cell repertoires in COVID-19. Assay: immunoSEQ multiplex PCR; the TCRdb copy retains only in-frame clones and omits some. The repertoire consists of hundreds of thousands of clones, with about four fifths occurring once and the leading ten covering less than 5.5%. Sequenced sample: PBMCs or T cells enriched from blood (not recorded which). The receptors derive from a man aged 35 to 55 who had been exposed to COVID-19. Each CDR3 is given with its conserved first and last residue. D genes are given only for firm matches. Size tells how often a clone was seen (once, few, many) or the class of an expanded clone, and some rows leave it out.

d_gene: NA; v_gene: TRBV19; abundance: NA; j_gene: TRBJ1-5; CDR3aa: CASNGGMISNQPQHF; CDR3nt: TGTGCCAGTAACGGGGGGATGATTAGCAATCAGCCCCAGCATTTT
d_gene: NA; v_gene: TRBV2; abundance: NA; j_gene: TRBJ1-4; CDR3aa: CASSRYSEGLFF; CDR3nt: TGTGCCAGCAGTAGATACTCAGAGGGACTGTTTTTT
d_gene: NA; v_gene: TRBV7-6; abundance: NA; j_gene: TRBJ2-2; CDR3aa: CASSSTSTGELFF; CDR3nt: TGTGCCAGCAGCTCGACTAGCACCGGGGAGCTGTTTTTT
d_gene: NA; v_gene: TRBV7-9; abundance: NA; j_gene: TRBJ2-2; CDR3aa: CASSPRGSTNTGELFF; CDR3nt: TGTGCCAGCAGCCCCCGCGGCAGTACGAACACCGGGGAGCTGTTTTTT
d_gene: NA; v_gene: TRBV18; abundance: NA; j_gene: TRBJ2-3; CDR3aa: CASSLDSSDTQYF; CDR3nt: TGTGCCAGCTCACTAGACAGCTCAGATACGCAGTATTTT
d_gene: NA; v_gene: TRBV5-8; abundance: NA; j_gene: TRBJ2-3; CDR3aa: CASSLGGRTDTQYF; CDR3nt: TGTGCCAGCAGCTTGGGGGGGCGCACAGATACGCAGTATTTT
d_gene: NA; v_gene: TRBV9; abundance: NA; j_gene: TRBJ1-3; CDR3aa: CASSVEAGFGNTIYF; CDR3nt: TGTGCCAGCAGCGTAGAGGCGGGTTTTGGAAACACCATATATTTT
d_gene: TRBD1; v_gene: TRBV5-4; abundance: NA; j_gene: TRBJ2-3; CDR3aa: CASSLAGQGLFPHLKDTQYF; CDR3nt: TGTGCCAGCAGCTTGGCGGGACAGGGGCTCTTTCCGCATCTTAAAGATACGCAGTATTTT
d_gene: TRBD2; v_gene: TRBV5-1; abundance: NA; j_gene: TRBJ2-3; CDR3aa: CASSRGLAGGPEIGDTQYF; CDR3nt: TGCGCCAGCAGCCGAGGACTAGCGGGAGGGCCCGAGATAGGAGATACGCAGTATTTT
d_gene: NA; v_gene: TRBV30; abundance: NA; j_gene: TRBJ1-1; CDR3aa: CAWTDSTEAFF; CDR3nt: TGTGCCTGGACTGACAGCACTGAAGCTTTCTTT
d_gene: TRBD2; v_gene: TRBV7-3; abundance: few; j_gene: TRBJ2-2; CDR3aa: CASSFHGRRGTGELFF; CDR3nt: TGTGCCAGCAGCTTTCACGGGAGGAGGGGTACCGGGGAGCTGTTTTTT
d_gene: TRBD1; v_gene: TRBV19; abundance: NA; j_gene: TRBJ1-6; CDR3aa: CASRQGEDFYNSPLHF; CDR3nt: TGTGCCAGTAGGCAGGGGGAGGATTTTTATAATTCACCCCTCCACTTT
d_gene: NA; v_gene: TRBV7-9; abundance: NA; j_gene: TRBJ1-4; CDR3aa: CASTVGQSNEKLFF; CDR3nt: TGTGCCAGCACCGTTGGTCAGTCTAATGAAAAACTGTTTTTT
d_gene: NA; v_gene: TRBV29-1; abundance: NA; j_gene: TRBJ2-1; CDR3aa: CIIRGSYNEQFF; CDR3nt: TGCATCATACGGGGATCCTACAATGAGCAGTTCTTC
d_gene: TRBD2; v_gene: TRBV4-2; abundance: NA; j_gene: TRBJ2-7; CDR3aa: CASSQDLAGGRGQYF; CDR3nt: TGTGCCAGCAGCCAAGATCTGGCGGGAGGGCGGGGGCAGTACTTC
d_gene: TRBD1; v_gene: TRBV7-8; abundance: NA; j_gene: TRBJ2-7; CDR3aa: CASSFLRTGPYEQYF; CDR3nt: TGTGCCAGCAGCTTTTTAAGGACAGGCCCCTACGAGCAGTACTTC